This passage covers 20 T cell receptor beta chains from one sample sequenced in a study of neoadjuvant anti-PD-1 for oral cavity cancer. This sample's time point: after neoadjuvant nivolumab, at surgical resection. Clones were sequenced by immunoSEQ multiplex PCR, and TCRdb holds only the in-frame ones, with some missing. The sample holds roughly 8,800 clones, roughly 64% seen once. The source was PBMCs, collected after nivolumab (anti-PD-1) treatment. Receptors originate from a person aged 35-80 years with oral cavity squamous cell carcinoma.

V is TRBV20-1 and J is TRBJ1-2; the D is unclear. The CDR3 contains 11 residues. Germline lookup yields CDR1 DFQATT and CDR2 SNEGSKA (reference sequence). V lost 0 bases to trimming and J lost 7 bases, with 6 bases between them. The CDR3 DNA follows: TGCAGTGCTAGAGATCCCGGTGGCTACACCTTC. It translates to CSARDPGGYTF.

CDR3 coding DNA: TGTGCCAGCAGTTTATGGGAGGATAATTCACCCCTCCACTTT. Protein: CASSLWEDNSPLHF. V and J are TRBV28 and TRBJ1-6, with no clear D. Between the trimmed V and J ends, which lost 0 bases and 5 bases, there was a span of 5 bases. The CDR3 has 14 residues. The germline V gene encodes CDR1 MDHEN and CDR2 SYDVKM.

The chain combines TRBV14 with TRBJ1-6; D gene ambiguous. CDR1 is SGHDN and CDR2 is FVKESK in the germline V gene. The CDR3 totals 13 residues. Trimming shortened V by 4 bases and J by 7 bases, and 8 bases separated the two germline ends. The CDR3, as DNA: TGTGCCAGCAGCCCCGGACCGAATTCACCCCTCCACTTT. This gives the protein CASSPGPNSPLHF. Complete variable domain (other parts from reference TRBV14 and TRBJ1-6): EAGVTQFPSHSVIEKGQTVTLRCDPISGHDNLYWYRRVMGKEIKFLLHFVKESKQDESGMPNNRFLAERTGGTYSTLKVQPAELEDSGVYFCASSPGPNSPLHFGNGTRLTVT.

V gene TRBV5-1 combines with J gene TRBJ1-5; 7 bases match TRBD1. CDR3 size: 14 residues. Looked up from germline, CDR1 is SGHRS and CDR2 is YFSETQ. V was clipped by 1 base and J by 3 bases; unmatched bases: 1. Written as DNA, the CDR3 is TGCGCCAGCAGCTTGACAGGGGACAATCAGCCCCAGCATTTT. This encodes CASSLTGDNQPQHF.

This clone has only one observation. The genes are TRBV27 and TRBJ2-7, with TRBD1 matching 9 bases. Germline V gene sequence: CDR1 MNHEY, CDR2 SMNVEV (reference sequence). The CDR3 spans 13 residues. The V gene end was trimmed by 5 bases and the J gene end by 7 bases; junction bases not matched to a gene: 6. CDR3 sequence: CASSKQGAQEQYF. The CDR3 nucleotides read TGTGCCAGCAGTAAACAGGGGGCGCAGGAGCAGTACTTC.

V gene TRBV7-2 combines with J gene TRBJ2-5, with D unresolved. Trimming cost V 0 bases and J 4 bases, with 6 bases left between them. Germline values: CDR1 SGHTA, CDR2 FQGNSA. The CDR3 extends over 13 amino acids. The CDR3 protein is CASSLAWGETQYF. CDR3 DNA: TGTGCCAGCAGCTTAGCCTGGGGAGAGACCCAGTACTTC.

J is TRBJ2-5 and V is TRBV6-1; 9 nucleotides match TRBD2. The V and J ends lost 8 bases and 1 base, in that order; junction bases with no gene match: 5. This CDR3 comprises 14 residues. Germline CDR1 MNHNS, CDR2 SASEGT. CDR3 protein: CASLASGIQETQYF. The DNA for the CDR3 is TGTGCCAGCCTGGCTAGCGGGATCCAAGAGACCCAGTACTTC.

The chain carries TRBV7-6 and TRBJ1-1; D is possibly TRBD1 (5 bases). The germline gives CDR1 SGHVS, CDR2 FNYEAQ. This CDR3 region has 15 residues. V was clipped by 5 bases and J by 0 bases, with 13 bases between them. CDR3 region: CASSASQVMNTEAFF. In DNA form, the CDR3 reads TGTGCCAGCAGCGCTTCACAGGTTATGAACACTGAAGCTTTCTTT. Supplemented by reference TRBV7-6 and TRBJ1-1, the full variable domain reads GAGVSQSPRYKVTKRGQDVALRCDPISGHVSLYWYRQALGQGPEFLTYFNYEAQQDKSGLPNDRFSAERPEGSISTLTIQRTEQRDSAMYRCASSASQVMNTEAFFGQGTRLTVV.

CDR3 sequence reads: CAISEDVLEAFF. In DNA, the CDR3 is TGTGCCATCAGTGAGGATGTCCTTGAAGCTTTCTTT. J is TRBJ1-1 and V is TRBV10-3, with D unclear. The CDR3 has 12 residues. The V end lost 2 bases, the J end lost 7 bases, and 8 bases lay between the germline ends. Per the germline V gene, CDR1 is ENHRY and CDR2 is SYGVKD.

The chain combines TRBV2 with TRBJ1-5, with D perhaps TRBD1 (5 bases). The CDR3 has 16 amino acids. V lost 7 bases and J lost 2, with 18 bases in between. Germline V gives CDR1 SNHLY, CDR2 FYNNEI. The CDR3 sequence: CASMGYGGVGNQPQHF. The CDR3 nucleotides are TGTGCCAGCATGGGATACGGGGGTGTAGGCAATCAGCCCCAGCATTTT.

V is TRBV19 and J is TRBJ1-5, with a weak D call TRBD1 (6 bases). Looked up from germline, CDR1 is LNHDA and CDR2 is SQIVND (reference sequence). V was pared by 6 bases and J by 3 bases, with 12 bases between. This CDR3 comprises 14 residues. CDR3 in DNA: TGTGCCAGTAGCGTCCGGGACAACAATCAGCCCCAGCATTTT. Translation gives CASSVRDNNQPQHF.

V and J are TRBV25-1 and TRBJ2-2; no reliable D call. The CDR3 extends over 15 amino acids. Germline V gene data show CDR1 as MGHDK and CDR2 as SYGVNS. V gave up 1 base and J gave up 4 bases, with 10 bases separating them. The CDR3 sequence is CASSESGSSTGELFF. CDR3 bases: TGTGCCAGCAGTGAATCTGGCAGCTCCACCGGGGAGCTGTTTTTT.

The chain links TRBV2 to TRBJ2-1; 7 nucleotides align to TRBD2. V trimming: 7 bases; J trimming: 9 bases; junction bases outside the gene matches: 15. Germline CDR1 and CDR2: SNHLY and FYNNEI. The CDR3 has 15 residues. In nucleotides, the CDR3 is TGTGCCAGCAATGGGGGGGACGGAGCCACCTTTGAGCAGTTCTTC. Amino acid sequence: CASNGGDGATFEQFF.

This sequence joins TRBV29-1 and TRBJ2-1; a weak D match, TRBD2 (5 bases). CDR3 size: 11 residues. Germline V CDR1 and CDR2: SQVTM, ANQGSEA. Trimming removed 8 bases at V and 6 bases at J, with 11 bases between. The CDR3, as DNA: TGCAGCCTATATGGAGGCAATGAGCAGTTCTTC. Translation gives CSLYGGNEQFF.

The V call is TRBV4-1, the J call TRBJ2-4, with D tentatively TRBD2 (5 bases). Per the germline V gene, CDR1 is MGHRA and CDR2 is YSYEKL. This CDR3 is 15 amino acids long. The V end was cut by 1 base, the J end by 7 bases, with 14 bases between. The CDR3 here is CASSQVSGSGNIQYF. Here the CDR3 DNA reads TGCGCCAGCAGCCAAGTATCCGGGTCGGGGAACATTCAGTACTTC.

This clone came up a few times. The chain has TRBV27 and TRBJ2-7; D is unresolved. The V gene lost 5 bases and the J gene lost 6 bases, with 17 bases spanning the gap. The CDR3 is 14 residues long. Per the germline V gene, CDR1 is MNHEY and CDR2 is SMNVEV (reference sequence). CDR3 in amino acids: CASSPSGSRFEQYF. The CDR3 DNA is TGTGCCAGCAGTCCCTCCGGGTCTCGGTTCGAGCAGTACTTC.

This clone was observed a few times. The chain links TRBV4-1 to TRBJ1-6; 7 nucleotides align to TRBD1. With 1 base clipped from V and 10 bases from J, the junction kept 4 bases outside the gene matches. Germline CDR1 MGHRA, CDR2 YSYEKL. The CDR3 is 14 amino acids. The DNA of the CDR3 is TGCGCCAGCAGCCAAGCCAGCAGGGGGTCACCCCTCCACTTT. Its protein product is CASSQASRGSPLHF.

CDR3 in amino acids: CASSTGTSGNGNEQFF. DNA of the CDR3: TGTGCCAGCAGCACTGGGACTAGCGGGAACGGCAATGAGCAGTTCTTC. The gene calls are TRBV4-2 and TRBJ2-1; 13 nucleotides align to TRBD2. V gave up 5 bases and J gave up 6 bases; unmatched junction bases: 7. The CDR3 totals 16 residues. Germline-derived CDR1 and CDR2 are LGHNA and YNFKEQ.

This clone was recorded a few times. This chain connects TRBV5-1 to TRBJ1-2; D possibly corresponds to TRBD1 (6 bases). CDR3 length equals 16 residues. Per germline, CDR1 SGHRS and CDR2 YFSETQ. The germline V and J ends were trimmed by 1 base and 3 bases, with 16 bases remaining between them. In DNA, the CDR3 is TGCGCCAGCAGCTTGAGAACGGGGGCTTCCGACTATGGCTACACCTTC. Its translation is CASSLRTGASDYGYTF.

The chain carries TRBV2 and TRBJ1-1; no clear D gene. CDR3 size: 15 residues. Trimming stripped 3 bases from V and 5 bases from J, with 16 bases between. Germline CDR1 SNHLY, CDR2 FYNNEI. The CDR3 DNA reads TGTGCCAGCAGTGATCCCCGTTTCGGGCGGACTGAAGCTTTCTTT. It is translated as CASSDPRFGRTEAFF.